A selection of T cell receptor beta chains follows, all from one sample in a study of Graves' ophthalmopathy and Graves' hyperthyroidism. TCRdb processed the multiplex PCR reads anew with MiXCR; each CDR3 protein has one entry. The data show about 210,000 distinct CDR3 sequences, 25% to 30% seen once. The sequenced sample consisted of peripheral blood. These receptors originate from a man aged 50 or older with Graves' ophthalmopathy. CDR3s include the opening cysteine and the closing phenylalanine or tryptophan. Fields, in order: D gene, clone size, V gene, J gene, CDR3 DNA, CDR3 protein. A D gene is named only where the DNA matches it firmly. Only part of the rows carry a size: once, few, many, or a class if the clone is expanded.

NA	NA	TRBV6-1	TRBJ2-7	TGTGCCAGCAGACACCGGGGACTTCCCCTGAAAAACTACGAGCAGTACTTC	CASRHRGLPLKNYEQYF
NA	NA	TRBV11-2	TRBJ2-1	TGTGCCAGCAGCTTAGACTTACAGGGTCCGCAGTTCTTC	CASSLDLQGPQFF
NA	NA	TRBV12-3/TRBV12-4	TRBJ2-5	TGTGCCAGCAGTCTGTATAACCCACAGGGATTGGAGACCCAGTACTTC	CASSLYNPQGLETQYF
NA	many	TRBV18	TRBJ1-2	TGTGCCAGCTCACCTCGGCAGGGTAAGGTTGATGGCTACACCTTC	CASSPRQGKVDGYTF
TRBD1	many	TRBV4-1	TRBJ1-1	TGCGCCAGCAGCCGGAACGAAGGGGGCAGCAACACTGAAGCTTTCTTT	CASSRNEGGSNTEAFF
NA	NA	TRBV6-2/TRBV6-3	TRBJ2-7	TGTGCCAGCAGTTACAATAACCCCTCCTACGAGCAGTACTTC	CASSYNNPSYEQYF
NA	NA	TRBV7-8	TRBJ1-2	TGTGCCAGCAGCTCAACGTCCGGTGTTGATGGCTACACCTTC	CASSSTSGVDGYTF
TRBD1	many	TRBV6-1	TRBJ1-1	TGTGCCAGCAGAAAAAGACAGGGATCGGGTGAAGCTTTCTTT	CASRKRQGSGEAFF
NA	many	TRBV30	TRBJ1-5	TGTGCCTGGAGCGCGGGACTGCTCAATCAGCCCCAGCATTTT	CAWSAGLLNQPQHF
TRBD2	many	TRBV11-3	TRBJ2-3	TGTGCCAGCAGCTCACAAAGCGGGAGTACGCAGTATTTT	CASSSQSGSTQYF
NA	many	TRBV30	TRBJ1-1	TGTGCCTGGAACCGGGGGGCTTTCTTT	CAWNRGAFF
TRBD1	many	TRBV6-2/TRBV6-3	TRBJ2-7	TGTGCCAGCACCGAACCGACAGGGAAAGACTACGAGCAGTACTTC	CASTEPTGKDYEQYF
NA	many	TRBV28	TRBJ1-2	TGTGCCAGCAGTTTGGGGCATGCAGGAGGCGGCTACACCTTC	CASSLGHAGGGYTF
NA	once	TRBV27	TRBJ1-3	TGTGCCAGCGGACAGACCCCTGGAAACACCATATATTTT	CASGQTPGNTIYF
NA	many	TRBV7-2	TRBJ2-5	TGTGCCAGCAGCTTAGAGGATCAAGAGACCCAGTACTTC	CASSLEDQETQYF
NA	NA	TRBV28	TRBJ2-7	TGTGCCAGCAGTTTCGGTAGCACCGAGCAGTACTTC	CASSFGSTEQYF
NA	many	TRBV7-2	TRBJ1-6	TGTGCCAGCAGCTTACGACAGGAGAATTCACCCCTCCACTTT	CASSLRQENSPLHF
NA	NA	TRBV6-2/TRBV6-3	TRBJ1-2	TGTGCCAGCAGTTTCTCCACCAGTCTCTTCGCCTTC	CASSFSTSLFAF
TRBD2	NA	TRBV11-1	TRBJ2-7	TGTGCCAGCAACCCTTTCGCCCGGCTAGCGGACCTCGAGCAGTACTTC	CASNPFARLADLEQYF
TRBD1	many	TRBV5-1	TRBJ1-2	TGCGCCAGCCCAAGAGGGGGCGACTATGGCTACACCTTC	CASPRGGDYGYTF
NA	NA	TRBV6-1	TRBJ1-5	TGTGCCAGCAGTGGGTCTGAGGAAGGGCAGCCCCAGCATTTT	CASSGSEEGQPQHF
NA	many	TRBV18	TRBJ2-5	TGTGCCAGCTCACCAGAGGGTGTAGGAGAGACCCAGTACTTC	CASSPEGVGETQYF
NA	NA	TRBV20-1	TRBJ2-5	TGCAGTGGCATAGTGGTCCTTGAGACCCAGTACTTC	CSGIVVLETQYF
TRBD2	many	TRBV11-3	TRBJ2-7	TGTGCCAGCAGCTTTGGGACTAGCGGGAGGATGGTGCAGTACTTC	CASSFGTSGRMVQYF
NA	many	TRBV29-1	TRBJ2-3	TGCAGCGTTGAAGATCAAGGGGGGAATACGCAGTATTTT	CSVEDQGGNTQYF
NA	many	TRBV12-3/TRBV12-4	TRBJ2-2	TGTGCCAGCGTCGTCGGGGGGCTAGGGACCGGGGAGCTGTTTTTT	CASVVGGLGTGELFF
TRBD1	NA	TRBV7-2	TRBJ1-5	TGTGCCAGCAGCCCCGACAGGGTTGCGCAGCCCCAGCATTTT	CASSPDRVAQPQHF
NA	many	TRBV6-5	TRBJ1-1	TGTGCCAGCAGTTACGGTGATGGGAACACTGAAGCTTTCTTT	CASSYGDGNTEAFF
NA	NA	TRBV6-5	TRBJ2-2	TGTGCCAGCAGTTACAGGGACCCAAGGGCCGGGGAGCTGTTTTTT	CASSYRDPRAGELFF
NA	NA	TRBV7-2	TRBJ1-1	TGTGCCAGCAGCTTATCGGCGGGACTGAACACTGAAGCTTTCTTT	CASSLSAGLNTEAFF
NA	NA	TRBV2	TRBJ2-7	TGTGCCAGCAGTGAGAGAGGTAGCACTGACTACGAGCAGTACTTC	CASSERGSTDYEQYF
TRBD1	NA	TRBV7-2	TRBJ1-5	TGTGCCAGCAGCGCTGACAGGGTCGGTCAGCCCCAGCATTTT	CASSADRVGQPQHF
NA	many	TRBV30	TRBJ1-2	TGTGCCTGGACCTCCGAGGCAGGGACTAACTATGGCTACACCTTC	CAWTSEAGTNYGYTF
NA	many	TRBV12-3/TRBV12-4	TRBJ2-7	TGTGCCAGCAGTCCCATGGACTACTACGAGCAGTACTTC	CASSPMDYYEQYF
TRBD2	many	TRBV11-1	TRBJ2-7	TGTGCCAGCAGCTCACCGGGACTAGCGGGTAAAGGCGAGCAGTACTTC	CASSSPGLAGKGEQYF
TRBD1	many	TRBV19	TRBJ1-2	TGTGCCAGTAGTATAGCCGGACAGGGGCCTGGCTACACCTTC	CASSIAGQGPGYTF
TRBD1	NA	TRBV6-5	TRBJ2-4	TGTGCCAGCAGTTCCCCCGGACAGGGAGGCATTCAGTACTTC	CASSSPGQGGIQYF
TRBD2	many	TRBV12-3/TRBV12-4	TRBJ2-5	TGTGCCAGCAGTTTCGGGCTAGCGGGATCGGAGACCCAGTACTTC	CASSFGLAGSETQYF
NA	many	TRBV19	TRBJ1-1	TGTGCCAGTAGTATAGCCGGGGGCAGGAGGAACACTGAAGCTTTCTTT	CASSIAGGRRNTEAFF
NA	many	TRBV28	TRBJ1-2	TGTGCCAGCAGTTTAACCGGGCCCAACTATGGCTACGCCTTC	CASSLTGPNYGYAF
NA	few	TRBV24-1	TRBJ2-7	TGTGCCACCAGTGATGCGTTGGGGTTGTACTTC	CATSDALGLYF
TRBD2	NA	TRBV12-3/TRBV12-4	TRBJ2-5	TGTGCCAGCAGTTTACTCGGTACCCCCGGGGGGGAGACCCAGTACTTC	CASSLLGTPGGETQYF
NA	many	TRBV6-5	TRBJ1-1	TGTGCCAGCATCGAGACTTTGCCGGGAGGGGGGAACACTGAAGCTTTCTTT	CASIETLPGGGNTEAFF
TRBD1	many	TRBV2	TRBJ2-3	TGTGCCAGCAAGGGGGCTTTCACAGATACGCAGTATTTT	CASKGAFTDTQYF
NA	many	TRBV29-1	TRBJ2-5	TGCAGCGTGCTGGACGGTTACCAAGAGACCCAGTACTTC	CSVLDGYQETQYF
NA	many	TRBV12-3/TRBV12-4	TRBJ2-5	TGTGCCAGCAGTTTAGAGGAACCAGGGCGGGGAGAGACCCAGTACTTC	CASSLEEPGRGETQYF
NA	NA	TRBV11-1	TRBJ1-2	TGTGCCAGCAGCCAACAGGAATATGGCTACACCTTC	CASSQQEYGYTF
NA	many	TRBV6-2/TRBV6-3	TRBJ2-7	TGTGCCAGCAGGCCCCATCTAGGTGCGAACGAGCAGTACTTC	CASRPHLGANEQYF
NA	NA	TRBV29-1	TRBJ2-4	TGCAGCGTTGCAAAGGGGCTTACGTCGAAAAACATTCAGTACTTC	CSVAKGLTSKNIQYF
NA	many	TRBV6-2/TRBV6-3	TRBJ1-5	TGTGCCAGCAGTTACTTCGGGGACTACAATCAGCCCCAGCATTTT	CASSYFGDYNQPQHF
NA	NA	TRBV20-1	TRBJ2-1	TGCAGCTTTGTCGGCGCCTCGTCCTACAATGAGCAGTTCTTC	CSFVGASSYNEQFF
TRBD1	many	TRBV12-3/TRBV12-4	TRBJ1-1	TGTGCCAGCAGGAGGGACAGGGTTAGAATCTTT	CASRRDRVRIF
TRBD1	NA	TRBV7-9	TRBJ1-1	TGTGCCAGCAGCCGAAATGGACAGGGTGGGGAAGCTTTCTTT	CASSRNGQGGEAFF